These 17 T cell receptor beta chains came from one sample sequenced in a study of blood T cell repertoires in COVID-19. Repertoires were generated with immunoSEQ multiplex PCR, while TCRdb's copy carries only in-frame clones and drops some. The sample has approximately 96,000 clones, roughly 96% seen once. What was sequenced was peripheral blood. These receptors came from a human donor with active COVID-19. The donor label of this sample is uncertain.

This sequence joins TRBV27 and TRBJ1-1; 9 nucleotides line up with TRBD1. The germline gives CDR1 MNHEY, CDR2 SMNVEV (reference sequence). With 3 bases clipped from V and 5 bases from J, the junction kept 4 bases outside the gene matches. The CDR3 length is 14 residues. In DNA form, the CDR3 reads TGTGCCAGCAGTTTCGGGACAGGGCATACTGAAGCTTTCTTT. This gives the protein CASSFGTGHTEAFF.

A single count supports this clone. J is TRBJ1-1 and V is TRBV6-6, with D possibly being TRBD1 (6 bases). CDR1 is MNHNY and CDR2 is SVGAGI in the germline V gene (reference sequence). Trimming stripped 8 bases from V and 7 bases from J, with 17 bases between. The CDR3 runs 13 residues. The chain's CDR3 is CASGRGAGVEAFF. DNA for the CDR3: TGTGCCAGCGGACGAGGAGCAGGGGTTGAAGCTTTCTTT.

This clone was detected only a few times. The chain links TRBV20-1 to TRBJ2-7; D call uncertain. The CDR3 length is 11 residues. CDR1 and CDR2 from the germline V gene are DFQATT and SNEGSKA (reference sequence). V dropped 6 bases and J dropped 2 bases, with 8 bases sitting between them. The CDR3 DNA reads as TGCAGTGCCAAGAGTGCCTACGAGCAGTACTTC. It yields the protein CSAKSAYEQYF.

A note on this clone: The junction departs from germline at one end; a sequencing error may be responsible. The chain employs TRBV6-5 and TRBJ2-1; D might be TRBD2 (5 bases). Looked up from germline, CDR1 is MNHEY and CDR2 is SVGAGI. The CDR3 runs 14 residues. CDR3 DNA sequence: TGTGCCAGCAGTTACTCACGGGGTACGAGCGGCGTCCTCTTC. Amino acid sequence: CASSYSRGTSGVLF.

This clone appeared a single time. This chain uses TRBV7-8 with TRBJ1-1; D is ambiguous. This CDR3 has 12 amino acids. Germline CDR1 reads SGHVS; CDR2 reads FQNEAQ. Trimming removed 6 bases from V and 4 bases from J, with 9 bases in between. In DNA, the CDR3 is TGTGCCAGCAGTCGGGTGGGCACTGAAGCTTTCTTT. This codes for CASSRVGTEAFF.

The rearrangement joins TRBV11-3 to TRBJ2-1; D gene ambiguous. Germline CDR1 SGHNT, CDR2 YENEEA. V gave up 2 bases and J gave up 0 bases, with 11 bases separating them. The CDR3 has 16 residues. CDR3 coding DNA: TGTGCCAGCAGCTTATTAGCCGCAAGCTCCTACAATGAGCAGTTCTTC. It encodes CASSLLAASSYNEQFF.

This clone was seen more than once but under ten times. The chain employs TRBV14 and TRBJ2-7; TRBD2 aligns across 10 bases. CDR3 length: 14 amino acids. The germline V gene encodes CDR1 SGHDN and CDR2 FVKESK. V trimming: 5 bases; J trimming: 2 bases; junction bases outside the gene matches: 3. CDR3 nucleotide sequence: TGTGCCAGCAGCTGGACTAGCGGACCCTACGAGCAGTACTTC. Translation gives CASSWTSGPYEQYF.

This chain links TRBV5-1 with TRBJ1-2; D is undetermined. The V end lost 0 bases, the J end lost 2 bases, and 5 bases lay between the germline ends. Germline CDR1 SGHRS, CDR2 YFSETQ. The CDR3 is 13 residues long. This CDR3 is CASSLDSNYGYTF. In nucleotides, the CDR3 is TGCGCCAGCAGCTTGGACAGCAACTATGGCTACACCTTC.

V and J are TRBV5-6 and TRBJ2-1; D is possibly TRBD2 (6 bases). CDR1 and CDR2 (germline): SGHDT, YYEEEE. The V gene lost 1 base and the J gene lost 4 bases, with 12 bases spanning the gap. CDR3 length equals 15 residues. CDR3 sequence (DNA): TGTGCCAGCAGCTTGTACGGGGGAGAGTACAATGAGCAGTTCTTC. It encodes CASSLYGGEYNEQFF.

V and J are TRBV5-4 and TRBJ1-2, with D perhaps matching TRBD1 (5 bases). V was shortened by 6 bases and J by 7 bases, with 22 bases between the two germline ends. The CDR3 extends over 15 amino acids. CDR1 and CDR2 from the germline V gene are SGHNT and YYREEE (reference sequence). In DNA form, the CDR3 reads TGTGCCAGCAACCCCCAGGGCCCTGCGGGACCTGGCTACACCTTC. Amino acids: CASNPQGPAGPGYTF.

The chain combines TRBV5-6 with TRBJ1-4; D possibly corresponds to TRBD1 (6 bases). In germline, CDR1 is SGHDT, CDR2 YYEEEE. CDR3 length: 15 amino acids. The ends were cut back, 3 bases at V and 4 bases at J, with 13 bases in the middle. The CDR3 coding sequence is TGTGCCAGCAGCTCCCGGACAGATAATAATGAAAAACTGTTTTTT. Its translation: CASSSRTDNNEKLFF.

The chain carries TRBV5-6 and TRBJ2-3; TRBD2 agrees at 15 bases. With V trimmed by 4 bases and J by 14 bases, 5 bases remained unmatched. Germline CDR1 reads SGHDT; CDR2 reads YYEEEE. The CDR3 runs to 13 residues. The CDR3 here is CASSRGLAGGRYF. CDR3 nucleotides: TGTGCCAGCAGCCGGGGACTAGCGGGGGGACGGTATTTT. Looking up the rest from reference TRBV5-6 and TRBJ2-3 gives the full variable domain: DAGVTQSPTHLIKTRGQQVTLRCSPKSGHDTVSWYQQALGQGPQFIFQYYEEEERQRGNFPDRFSGHQFPNYSSELNVNALLLGDSALYLCASSRGLAGGRYFGPGTRLTVL.

In DNA form, the CDR3 reads TGTGCCAGCAGGGGGAGTGGATACAATGAGCAGTTCTTC. It codes for CASRGSGYNEQFF. The chain is built from TRBV25-1 and TRBJ2-1; D possibly corresponds to TRBD2 (5 bases). The V end was cut by 6 bases, the J end by 4 bases, with 10 bases between. Germline V gives CDR1 MGHDK, CDR2 SYGVNS. The CDR3 is 13 residues long.

The chain combines TRBV28 with TRBJ1-1, with D tentatively TRBD1 (5 bases). The CDR3 contains 16 residues. Germline CDR1 MDHEN, CDR2 SYDVKM. V shed 1 base and J shed 5 bases, with 17 bases lying between them. The CDR3, as DNA: TGTGCCAGCAGTTTATCGATTGGGGCAGCATGGACTGAAGCTTTCTTT. Residues: CASSLSIGAAWTEAFF.

CDR3 residues: CASSVSQGLSGNTIYF. The CDR3 DNA follows: TGTGCCAGCAGCGTTTCTCAGGGTCTATCTGGAAACACCATATATTTT. The chain links TRBV9 to TRBJ1-3, with a weak D call TRBD1 (5 bases). V dropped 2 bases and J dropped 1 base, with 13 bases sitting between them. The CDR3 consists of 16 residues. Per the germline V gene, CDR1 is SGDLS and CDR2 is YYNGEE.

The chain combines TRBV12-3 or TRBV12-4 with TRBJ1-4, with unresolved D. V was clipped by 7 bases and J by 5 bases, with 11 bases between them. This CDR3 has 13 residues. The CDR3 loop is CASKRRVNEKLFF. Written as DNA, the CDR3 is TGTGCCAGCAAACGGAGGGTGAATGAAAAACTGTTTTTT.

Sample share makes this clone medium-sized. The chain links TRBV6-6 to TRBJ2-2; D is ambiguous. Between the trimmed V and J ends, which lost 6 bases and 6 bases, there was a span of 5 bases. The CDR3 covers 11 residues. Germline values: CDR1 MNHNY, CDR2 SVGAGI (reference sequence). The CDR3 DNA sequence: TGTGCCAGCAGAACAGCCGGGGAGCTGTTTTTT. This sequence encodes CASRTAGELFF.